The 29 T cell receptor beta chains given below trace back to one sample, sequenced in a study of control samples from healthy donors and cancer patients. Sequencing was performed with immunoSEQ multiplex PCR; in TCRdb, only in-frame clones are kept and a portion is missing. This table holds over 150,000 clones, 85% to 95% found once. Material for sequencing was blood. The receptors shown here come from a man between 18 and 29 years old in good health.

The chain links TRBV19 to TRBJ1-1; D gene ambiguous. Germline CDR1 is LNHDA and CDR2 is SQIVND (reference sequence). V was trimmed by 7 bases and J by 4 bases, leaving 16 bases between them. The CDR3 length is 14 residues. CDR3 in amino acids: CASTSSVGSTEAFF. The CDR3 bases are TGTGCCAGTACCTCAAGCGTAGGGAGCACTGAAGCTTTCTTT.

The J gene is TRBJ1-6, the V gene TRBV18; D call uncertain. This CDR3 has 16 residues. Germline V gene sequence: CDR1 KGHSH, CDR2 LQKENI. V lost 2 bases to trimming and J lost 0 bases, with 8 bases between them. The CDR3, as DNA: TGTGCCAGCTCACCAATCACTTACTCCTATAATTCACCCCTCCACTTT. This encodes CASSPITYSYNSPLHF.

This clone was observed once. The chain has TRBV6-1 and TRBJ2-5; D gene uncertain. Germline lookup yields CDR1 MNHNS and CDR2 SASEGT. The CDR3 runs 13 residues. Trimming removed 1 base at V and 4 bases at J, with 7 bases between. The CDR3 region has the DNA TGTGCCAGCAGTGAAGATGAAGGAGAGACCCAGTACTTC. Translation gives CASSEDEGETQYF.

The chain links TRBV24-1 to TRBJ2-1; 10 bases map to TRBD2. Germline assignment: CDR1 KGHDR and CDR2 SFDVKD. CDR3 size: 16 residues. V lost 6 bases and J lost 6; bases outside the gene matches: 10. In DNA, the CDR3 is TGTGCCACCAGTCCAAGAGGAGCGGGGGGGACCAATGAGCAGTTCTTC. It is translated as CATSPRGAGGTNEQFF.

The chain couples TRBV5-1 to TRBJ2-2; D remains ambiguous. Germline CDR1 and CDR2: SGHRS and YFSETQ. Between the trimmed V and J ends, which lost 5 bases and 1 base, there was a span of 3 bases. This CDR3 has 12 amino acids. The CDR3, as DNA: TGCGCCAGCAGACTGAACACCGGGGAGCTGTTTTTT. Amino acid sequence: CASRLNTGELFF.

The rearrangement uses TRBV13 and TRBJ2-1, with D tentatively TRBD2 (5 bases). The CDR3 is made up of 19 amino acids. Germline V lookup: CDR1 PRHDT, CDR2 FYEKMQ (reference sequence). V lost 5 bases and J 0 bases, leaving 23 bases between the germline ends. CDR3: CASSPRVEGLVVSYNEQFF. The CDR3 bases are TGTGCCAGCAGCCCCCGAGTTGAGGGATTAGTGGTCTCCTACAATGAGCAGTTCTTC.

The rearrangement joins TRBV3-1 (or the pseudogene TRBV3-2) to TRBJ2-2; D perhaps matches TRBD2 (5 bases). This CDR3 spans 14 amino acids. Per germline, CDR1 LGHDT and CDR2 YNNKEL (reference sequence). Trimming left V 2 bases short and J 7 bases short, with 11 bases between. This CDR3 is CASSQFRGGGELFF. The DNA for the CDR3 is TGTGCCAGCAGCCAATTTCGGGGTGGCGGGGAGCTGTTTTTT.

The chain employs TRBV28 and TRBJ2-6, with D maybe TRBD1 (6 bases). The germline CDR1 and CDR2 sequences are MDHEN and SYDVKM. The CDR3 is made up of 18 amino acids. V lost 4 bases and J 2 bases, leaving 18 bases between the germline ends. In nucleotides, the CDR3 is TGTGCCAGCAGTTCCACCCTACAGGGTTGGGCTGGGGCCAACGTCCTGACTTTC. It translates to CASSSTLQGWAGANVLTF.

The V call is TRBV5-1, the J call TRBJ2-3; D may match TRBD1 or TRBD2 (6 bases each). The CDR3 consists of 15 residues. V gave up 3 bases and J gave up 0 bases, with 11 bases separating them. Germline V lookup: CDR1 SGHRS, CDR2 YFSETQ. The CDR3 coding sequence is TGCGCCAGCAGCTCCACAGGGACTAGCACAGATACGCAGTATTTT. This encodes CASSSTGTSTDTQYF.

This chain links TRBV5-1 with TRBJ2-3; D unresolved. The germline V gene has CDR1 SGHRS and CDR2 YFSETQ. The V gene lost 4 bases and the J gene lost 5 bases, with 8 bases spanning the gap. This CDR3 has 12 residues. This CDR3 is CASSLYEDTQYF. The CDR3 DNA reads as TGCGCCAGCAGCCTGTATGAAGATACGCAGTATTTT.

A note on this clone: Other DNA sequences within the sample encode an identical CDR3. The chain links TRBV19 to TRBJ2-1; D call uncertain. The CDR3 spans 13 residues. Looked up from germline, CDR1 is LNHDA and CDR2 is SQIVND (reference sequence). The V end was cut by 8 bases, the J end by 0 bases, with 8 bases between. CDR3 protein: CASGPSSYNEQFF. The CDR3 nucleotides are TGTGCCAGTGGTCCTAGCTCCTACAATGAGCAGTTCTTC. Full variable domain (rest looked up from reference TRBV19 and TRBJ2-1): DGGITQSPKYLFRKEGQNVTLSCEQNLNHDAMYWYRQDPGQGLRLIYYSQIVNDFQKGDIAEGYSVSREKKESFPLTVTSAQKNPTAFYLCASGPSSYNEQFFGPGTRLTVL.

V gene TRBV28 combines with J gene TRBJ1-3; D is undetermined. The V gene's germline CDR1 is MDHEN and CDR2 SYDVKM. V was trimmed by 7 bases and J by 0 bases, leaving 19 bases between them. CDR3 length: 17 residues. Here the CDR3 reads CASTPTRGDNSGNTIYF. The CDR3 region has the DNA TGTGCCAGCACCCCTACGCGGGGAGATAACTCTGGAAACACCATATATTTT.

The chain uses TRBV5-1 and TRBJ2-5; D is possibly TRBD2 (5 bases). The V end was cut by 4 bases, the J end by 10 bases, with 14 bases between. Germline CDR1 SGHRS, CDR2 YFSETQ. The CDR3 extends over 12 amino acids. DNA for the CDR3: TGCGCCAGCAGCCCGGAACACGAGGGCCAGTACTTC. The encoded protein is CASSPEHEGQYF.

The chain joins TRBV23-1 to TRBJ1-6, with D perhaps TRBD1 (6 bases). TRBV23-1 carries the ORF label, with uncertain function. Trimming pared 0 bases from V and 8 bases from J, leaving 11 bases between. The CDR3 totals 15 residues. DNA of the CDR3: TGCGCCAGCAGTCAATCACGTAGGGGGTATTCACCCCTCCACTTT. Translation gives CASSQSRRGYSPLHF.

The chain is built from TRBV3-1 (or the pseudogene TRBV3-2) and TRBJ1-2, with a tentative D call TRBD1 (5 bases). The CDR3 is 14 amino acids. V was pared by 0 bases and J by 8 bases, with 13 bases between. Germline V gene sequence: CDR1 LGHDT, CDR2 YNNKEL (reference sequence). The CDR3 sequence: CASSQDLGGGGYTF. The CDR3 DNA follows: TGTGCCAGCAGCCAAGACCTGGGGGGTGGCGGCTACACCTTC.

The chain joins TRBV4-1 to TRBJ1-4; D is undetermined. Germline V gives CDR1 MGHRA, CDR2 YSYEKL. The CDR3 contains 12 residues. With 3 bases removed from V and 8 bases from J, the gap between germline ends came to 7 bases. CDR3 amino acids: CASSHGREKLFF. In nucleotides, the CDR3 is TGCGCCAGCAGCCATGGGCGGGAAAAACTGTTTTTT.

The chain employs TRBV19 and TRBJ1-5; D is uncertain. The CDR3 runs 12 residues. The V end lost 7 bases, the J end lost 3 bases, and 7 bases lay between the germline ends. Germline lookup yields CDR1 LNHDA and CDR2 SQIVND (reference sequence). The CDR3 reads CASNSYNQPQHF. In DNA, the CDR3 is TGTGCCAGTAATAGTTACAATCAGCCCCAGCATTTT.

V and J are TRBV30 and TRBJ1-2; 8 nucleotides match TRBD1. The J segment lost 4 bases and the V segment lost 4 bases, leaving 14 bases of the junction unmatched. The CDR3 totals 16 residues. Germline values: CDR1 GTSNPN, CDR2 SVGIG (reference sequence). The CDR3 region has the DNA TGTGCCTGGACTGGGGCCGCAGGGGGCGATGGCTATGGCTACACCTTC. Translating it yields CAWTGAAGGDGYGYTF.

Turning to this clone: One junction end does not reproduce the germline sequence, and a read error may be involved. This chain joins TRBV18 and TRBJ2-1; TRBD1 might be the D (6 bases). Per germline, CDR1 KGHSH and CDR2 LQKENI. CDR3 length equals 12 residues. The CDR3 here is CASSPRDKEQFF. In DNA, the CDR3 is TGTGCCAGCTCACCAAGGGACAAAGAGCAGTTCTTC. Full variable domain (outside the CDR3, taken from reference TRBV18 and TRBJ2-1): NAGVMQNPRHLVRRRGQEARLRCSPMKGHSHVYWYRQLPEEGLKFMVYLQKENIIDESGMPKERFSAEFPKEGPSILRIQQVVRGDSAAYFCASSPRDKEQFFGPGTRLTVL.

The CDR3 spells CASRADRDRNGYTF. The CDR3 DNA is TGTGCCAGCAGAGCGGACAGGGATCGGAATGGCTACACCTTC. J is TRBJ1-2 and V is TRBV6-5; TRBD1 agrees at 8 bases. The germline V gene has CDR1 MNHEY and CDR2 SVGAGI. The CDR3 spans 14 residues. After removal of 6 bases from V and 6 bases from J, the junction contained 9 bases not matched to a gene.

The V gene is TRBV7-9, the J gene TRBJ1-2, with 7 bases lining up with TRBD1. V shed 5 bases, J shed 6 bases, and the junction held 18 bases outside the gene matches. This CDR3 has 17 amino acids. Germline V gene lookup returns CDR1 SEHNR and CDR2 FQNEAQ (reference sequence). CDR3 region: CASSTLGPLEGAHGYTF. The CDR3 nucleotides read TGTGCCAGCAGCACACTAGGGCCATTGGAGGGGGCGCATGGCTACACCTTC.

The chain employs TRBV4-1 and TRBJ1-2; no firm D call. The CDR3 has 17 residues. The germline V and J ends were trimmed by 0 bases and 0 bases, with 14 bases remaining between them. Germline V gives CDR1 MGHRA, CDR2 YSYEKL. CDR3 coding DNA: TGCGCCAGCAGCCAAGATCCCGGACGGTACCCTAACTATGGCTACACCTTC. Protein sequence: CASSQDPGRYPNYGYTF.

This clone was detected a few times. The rearrangement joins TRBV5-1 to TRBJ2-7; D is possibly TRBD2 (6 bases). CDR3 size: 14 residues. Trimming shortened V by 2 bases and J by 5 bases, and 14 bases separated the two germline ends. Germline V gives CDR1 SGHRS, CDR2 YFSETQ. The CDR3 DNA sequence: TGCGCCAGCAGCTTAGGAGGGCTAGAGGACGAGCAGTACTTC. It codes for CASSLGGLEDEQYF.

The rearrangement joins TRBV27 to TRBJ2-7; D might be TRBD1 (6 bases). This CDR3 comprises 12 residues. V gave up 6 bases and J gave up 5 bases, with 11 bases separating them. Germline values: CDR1 MNHEY, CDR2 SMNVEV (reference sequence). As DNA, the CDR3 is TGTGCCAGCAGGGACAGTCTTCACGAGCAGTACTTC. It is translated as CASRDSLHEQYF.

The rearrangement links TRBV28 to TRBJ1-5; D is possibly TRBD1 (5 bases). The germline V gene has CDR1 MDHEN and CDR2 SYDVKM. The length of the CDR3 is 19 residues. Trimming removed 7 bases at V and 5 bases at J, with 30 bases between. CDR3 region: CASIPVPGTTDLSDQPQHF. The CDR3 bases are TGTGCCAGCATTCCTGTCCCCGGGACCACAGACCTCTCCGATCAGCCCCAGCATTTT.

The chain uses TRBV6-5 and TRBJ1-5; D possibly corresponds to TRBD1 (6 bases). The CDR3 is 13 residues long. V lost 6 bases and J 6 bases, leaving 12 bases between the germline ends. Per the germline V gene, CDR1 is MNHEY and CDR2 is SVGAGI. CDR3 sequence (DNA): TGTGCCAGCAGCTACGGGGGGCGTCAGCCCCAGCATTTT. This codes for CASSYGGRQPQHF.

The V call is TRBV7-9, the J call TRBJ2-2; D ambiguous. The CDR3 has 14 amino acids. V lost 4 bases and J lost 7, with 13 bases in between. CDR1 and CDR2 from the germline V gene are SEHNR and FQNEAQ (reference sequence). In DNA form, the CDR3 reads TGTGCCAGCAGCTCGGACCAATTTCGCGGGGAGCTGTTTTTT. Translating it yields CASSSDQFRGELFF.

CDR3 sequence (DNA): TGCAGCGTTGGGTACAGCTCTGGAAACACCATATATTTT. Its translation is CSVGYSSGNTIYF. The rearrangement links TRBV29-1 to TRBJ1-3, with no clear D. The CDR3 has 13 amino acids. Trimming took off 4 bases at V and 0 bases at J, with 7 bases between the two ends. Germline CDR1 reads SQVTM; CDR2 reads ANQGSEA.

The chain carries TRBV3-1 (or the pseudogene TRBV3-2) and TRBJ1-6; TRBD1 aligns across 7 bases. V lost 4 bases, J lost 7 bases, and 10 bases stayed unmatched. This CDR3 spans 16 amino acids. The V gene's germline CDR1 is LGHDT and CDR2 YNNKEL (reference sequence). The CDR3 here is CASSLTGLRGNSPLHF. DNA for the CDR3: TGTGCCAGCAGCCTTACTGGACTCAGGGGGAATTCACCCCTCCACTTT.